The present T cell receptor (beta chain) was sequenced within a study of blood T cell repertoires in COVID-19. At the level of the study: In each case, the material was cDNA or gDNA derived from T cells, B-cell-depleted T cells, or PBMCs.

Using immunoSEQ multiplex PCR, the repertoire was profiled, and TCRdb retains in-frame clones only, with some absent. The sample contains some 260,000 clones, approximately 90% of which appear only once. This CDR3 contains 16 residues. Per germline, CDR1 SGHVS and CDR2 FNYEAQ. V lost 4 bases, J lost 2 bases, and 15 bases lay in between. V gene TRBV7-6 combines with J gene TRBJ1-3, with D perhaps TRBD1 (6 bases). Sample: PBMCs or T cells enriched from blood (not recorded which). The TCR sequence derives from a woman younger than 45 with acute COVID-19. The CDR3 loop is CASSSGDQRTGNTIYF. The CDR3 DNA reads TGTGCCAGCAGCTCAGGGGACCAAAGGACTGGAAACACCATATATTTT.